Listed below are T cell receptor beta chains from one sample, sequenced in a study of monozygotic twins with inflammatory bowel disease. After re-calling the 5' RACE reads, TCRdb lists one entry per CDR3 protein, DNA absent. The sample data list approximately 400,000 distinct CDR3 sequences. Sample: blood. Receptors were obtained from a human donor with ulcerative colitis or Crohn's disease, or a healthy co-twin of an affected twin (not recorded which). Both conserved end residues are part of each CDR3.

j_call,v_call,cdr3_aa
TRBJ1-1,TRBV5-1,CASSPDRGGGTEAFF
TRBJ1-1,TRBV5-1,CASSLTPGGDTEAFF
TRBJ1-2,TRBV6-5,CASSYGLSGLGYGYTF
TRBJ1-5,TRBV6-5,CASSLDRGREQPQHF
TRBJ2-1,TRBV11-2,CASRGTSGDNEQFF
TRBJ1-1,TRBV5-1,CASSLAGGDLNTEAFF
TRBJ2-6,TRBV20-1,CSATDRGSLILTF
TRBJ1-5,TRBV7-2,CASSLETNSNQPQHF
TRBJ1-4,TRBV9,CASSVGGGTNEKLFF
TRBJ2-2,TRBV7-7,CASSLEPPPAGELFF
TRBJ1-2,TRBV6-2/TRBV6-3,CASSHRPDRTYGYTF
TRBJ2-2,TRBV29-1,CSAELTNTGELFF
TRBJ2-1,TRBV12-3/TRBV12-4,CASSLGTGGAARHNEQFF